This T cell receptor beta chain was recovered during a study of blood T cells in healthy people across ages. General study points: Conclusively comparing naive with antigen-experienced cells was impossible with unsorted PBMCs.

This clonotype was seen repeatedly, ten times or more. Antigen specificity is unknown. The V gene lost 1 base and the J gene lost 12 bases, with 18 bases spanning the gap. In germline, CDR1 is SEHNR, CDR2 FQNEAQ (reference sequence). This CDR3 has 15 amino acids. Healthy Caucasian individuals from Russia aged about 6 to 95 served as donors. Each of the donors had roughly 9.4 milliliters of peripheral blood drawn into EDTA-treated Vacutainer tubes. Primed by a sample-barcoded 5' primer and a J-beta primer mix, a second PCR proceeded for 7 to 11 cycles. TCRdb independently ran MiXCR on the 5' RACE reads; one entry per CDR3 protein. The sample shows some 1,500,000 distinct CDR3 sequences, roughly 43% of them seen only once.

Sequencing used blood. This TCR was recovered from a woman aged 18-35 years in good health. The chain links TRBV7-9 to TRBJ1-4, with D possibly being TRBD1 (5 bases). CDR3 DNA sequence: TGTGCCAGCAGCTTAGTTCCTCAGGGTACGGATGAACTGTTTTTT. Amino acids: CASSLVPQGTDELFF.